The 19 T cell receptor beta chains below all came from one sample that was sequenced in a study of long-term antiretroviral therapy in people with HIV. A v3.0 immunoSEQ assay was performed at survey level. Using immunoSEQ multiplex PCR, the repertoire was profiled, and TCRdb retains in-frame clones only, with some absent. The top ten hold about 3.5% of the sample, which has approximately 21,000 clones, 88% seen once. The sequences come from unsorted PBMCs, collected 2.3 years after starting antiretroviral therapy. The receptors stem from a man aged 55-75 years with HIV.

This chain connects TRBV7-3 to TRBJ1-2; D is perhaps TRBD1 (6 bases). The germline gives CDR1 SGHTA, CDR2 FQGTGA. Trimming removed 0 bases at V and 4 bases at J, with 15 bases between. The CDR3 totals 16 residues. DNA of the CDR3: TGTGCCAGCAGCTTAACTCCCGGGGCAGGGGTCTATGGCTACACCTTC. Encoded protein: CASSLTPGAGVYGYTF.

The V call is TRBV21-1, the J call TRBJ2-7; TRBD2, the table's D call, lacks a check against the DNA. TRBV21-1 is noted as a pseudogene. The length of the CDR3 is 15 residues. Here the CDR3 reads CASSKGTEVAYEQYF. The CDR3 bases are TGTGCCAGCAGCAAAGGGACGGAGGTTGCCTACGAGCAGTACTTC.

This clone was observed a handful of times. The chain recombines TRBV6-5 with TRBJ1-1; unclear D gene. Germline V gene lookup returns CDR1 MNHEY and CDR2 SVGAGI. V lost 4 bases, J lost 5 bases, and 8 bases lay in between. The CDR3 has 12 amino acids. The CDR3 is CASSFRGTEAFF. The DNA of the CDR3 is TGTGCCAGCAGTTTCAGAGGGACTGAAGCTTTCTTT.

The chain has TRBV18 and TRBJ2-1, with D unresolved. Trimming took 2 bases from V and 7 from J, leaving 9 bases between them. In germline, CDR1 is KGHSH, CDR2 LQKENI. The CDR3 spans 13 residues. The CDR3 bases are TGTGCCAGCTCACCAGCAAACAAGAATGAGCAGTTCTTC. Translation: CASSPANKNEQFF.

The CDR3 nucleotides read TGTGCCAGCAGAGATGAGCGGGAGGTTCGAAATGAGCAGTTCTTC. Its translation is CASRDEREVRNEQFF. The rearrangement links TRBV9 to TRBJ2-1; TRBD2 agrees at 9 bases. The CDR3 is 15 residues long. Per germline, CDR1 SGDLS and CDR2 YYNGEE. J gave up 7 bases and V 5 bases, and 10 bases lay outside the gene matches.

This chain links TRBV9 with TRBJ1-2; TRBD1 aligns across 7 bases. There are 15 residues in the CDR3. V trimming: 4 bases; J trimming: 0 bases; junction bases outside the gene matches: 6. Germline values: CDR1 SGDLS, CDR2 YYNGEE. CDR3 in amino acids: CASSPRQGTNYGYTF. The CDR3 coding sequence is TGTGCCAGCAGCCCACGACAGGGAACTAACTATGGCTACACCTTC.

This chain links TRBV5-1 with TRBJ1-1; D possibly corresponds to TRBD1 (6 bases). Trimming stripped 0 bases from V and 0 bases from J, with 6 bases between. The CDR3 loop spans 14 amino acids. The germline CDR1 and CDR2 sequences are SGHRS and YFSETQ. The CDR3 nucleotides read TGCGCCAGCAGCTTGGACAGGGTGAACACTGAAGCTTTCTTT. It is translated as CASSLDRVNTEAFF.

This chain uses TRBV7-3 with TRBJ2-2; D possibly matches TRBD1 or TRBD2 (5 bases each). V lost 2 bases to trimming and J lost 6 bases, with 19 bases between them. This CDR3 has 17 residues. Per germline, CDR1 SGHTA and CDR2 FQGTGA. The CDR3 DNA sequence: TGTGCCAGCAGCTTATCACCCGCAAGCAGGGACGCCGGGGAGCTGTTTTTT. It specifies CASSLSPASRDAGELFF.

The V call is TRBV29-1, the J call TRBJ1-4; TRBD1 is a possible D gene (5 bases). CDR1 and CDR2 from the germline V gene are SQVTM and ANQGSEA. The CDR3 is made up of 12 amino acids. V gave up 7 bases and J gave up 5 bases, with 11 bases separating them. The CDR3 is CSGGTANEKLFF. The CDR3 nucleotides are TGCAGCGGGGGGACGGCGAATGAAAAACTGTTTTTT.

The chain carries TRBV18 and TRBJ2-7, with a possible D match to TRBD1 (5 bases). Germline V gene lookup returns CDR1 KGHSH and CDR2 LQKENI. V was cut by 2 bases and J by 7 bases, with 9 bases left in between. CDR3 length: 12 amino acids. The CDR3 loop is CASSPRGREQYF. The CDR3 coding sequence is TGTGCCAGCTCACCAAGGGGTAGGGAGCAGTACTTC. The full variable domain, rest sourced from reference TRBV18 and TRBJ2-7, is NAGVMQNPRHLVRRRGQEARLRCSPMKGHSHVYWYRQLPEEGLKFMVYLQKENIIDESGMPKERFSAEFPKEGPSILRIQQVVRGDSAAYFCASSPRGREQYFGPGTRLTVT.

The V call is TRBV10-2, the J call TRBJ2-3; D unresolved. The CDR3 is 13 amino acids. The V gene lost 1 base and the J gene lost 4 bases, with 6 bases spanning the gap. Germline CDR1 WSHSY, CDR2 SAAADI. The CDR3 coding sequence is TGCGCCAGCAGTGAGTTAGGGTCAGATACGCAGTATTTT. This gives the protein CASSELGSDTQYF.

The gene calls are TRBV7-2 and TRBJ1-5; D is ambiguous. The germline gives CDR1 SGHTA, CDR2 FQGNSA. V lost 1 base and J lost 6, with 7 bases in between. The CDR3 runs to 13 residues. In nucleotides, the CDR3 is TGTGCCAGCAGCTTAGATTCGGTTCAGCCCCAGCATTTT. It codes for CASSLDSVQPQHF.

The chain combines TRBV7-9 with TRBJ1-1; no clear D gene. V was shortened by 0 bases and J by 7 bases, with 15 bases between the two germline ends. This CDR3 contains 15 residues. Germline V gene sequence: CDR1 SEHNR, CDR2 FQNEAQ (reference sequence). The CDR3 loop is CASSLAPQTSGEAFF. CDR3 nucleotides: TGTGCCAGCAGCTTAGCGCCCCAAACTAGCGGTGAAGCTTTCTTT.

The chain has TRBV5-4 and TRBJ2-1; the match to TRBD2 covers 8 bases. Looked up from germline, CDR1 is SGHNT and CDR2 is YYREEE (reference sequence). This CDR3 has 17 amino acids. V trimming: 3 bases; J trimming: 6 bases; junction bases outside the gene matches: 14. The CDR3 reads CASSSSGGPLRGNEQFF. The CDR3 DNA reads as TGTGCCAGCAGCTCATCGGGGGGGCCCCTAAGGGGCAATGAGCAGTTCTTC. Combining the CDR3 with reference TRBV5-4 and TRBJ2-1 gives the whole variable domain ETGVTQSPTHLIKTRGQQVTLRCSSQSGHNTVSWYQQALGQGPQFIFQYYREEENGRGNFPPRFSGLQFPNYSSELNVNALELDDSALYLCASSSSGGPLRGNEQFFGPGTRLTVL.

This clone was found once. The CDR3 is CATYRGPYEQYF. CDR3 in DNA: TGTGCCACCTACAGGGGCCCCTACGAGCAGTACTTC. The chain employs TRBV19 and TRBJ2-7, with 7 bases matching TRBD1. This CDR3 region has 12 residues. CDR1 LNHDA and CDR2 SQIVND come from the germline V gene (reference sequence). V dropped 10 bases and J dropped 2; count of bases not matched to a gene: 5.

In this sample, this clone turned up once. This chain connects TRBV7-7 to TRBJ2-7; D is perhaps TRBD1 (6 bases). Trimming cost V 1 base and J 3 bases, with 13 bases left between them. Germline V lookup: CDR1 SSHAT, CDR2 FNYEAQ (reference sequence). The CDR3 spans 15 residues. CDR3 in amino acids: CASSLGAGVVYEQYF. The CDR3 coding sequence is TGTGCCAGCAGCTTAGGTGCAGGGGTCGTCTACGAGCAGTACTTC.

The J gene is TRBJ2-2, the V gene TRBV10-1; D remains unclear. Trimming shortened V by 0 bases and J by 0 bases, and 14 bases separated the two germline ends. The CDR3 loop spans 18 amino acids. Germline CDR1 is WNHNN and CDR2 is SYGVQD (reference sequence). CDR3 loop: CASSESSAIDTNTGELFF. The CDR3 nucleotides read TGCGCCAGCAGTGAGTCGTCGGCAATAGATACGAACACCGGGGAGCTGTTTTTT.

The chain links TRBV30 to TRBJ2-3; weak D call: TRBD2 (6 bases). The V gene lost 5 bases and the J gene lost 6 bases, with 18 bases spanning the gap. The CDR3 covers 14 residues. The germline V gene encodes CDR1 GTSNPN and CDR2 SVGIG (reference sequence). Written as DNA, the CDR3 is TGTGCCTGGGAAAGACCCCTTCGGGGGGATACGCAGTATTTT. Translating gives CAWERPLRGDTQYF.

The chain has TRBV9 and TRBJ2-3; either TRBD1 or TRBD2 may supply D (5 bases each). CDR1 is SGDLS, CDR2 YYNGEE, per germline. This CDR3 has 14 residues. Trimming took 2 bases from V and 10 from J, leaving 17 bases between them. CDR3 nucleotides: TGTGCCAGCAGCGTCAGTCCCGGGACCGTCCCGCAGTATTTT. This codes for CASSVSPGTVPQYF.